The sequence of this TCR beta chain was determined in a study of blood T cell repertoires in COVID-19. Clones were read by immunoSEQ multiplex PCR, and TCRdb kept only the in-frame ones, dropping some. The sample records over 10,000 clones, approximately 91% being singletons. Germline trimming cut 4 bases from V and 2 bases from J; bases unmatched to any gene: 3. The germline V gene encodes CDR1 MNHEY and CDR2 SVGEGT. The CDR3 sequence is 15 residues long. V is TRBV6-2 or TRBV6-3 and J is TRBJ2-7; 12 positions agree with TRBD2. This TCR was recovered from a human donor in a cohort sampled during active COVID-19. Source material: peripheral blood. Here the CDR3 reads CASSSPSGGAYEQYF. In DNA, the CDR3 is TGTGCCAGCAGTTCCCCTAGCGGGGGGGCCTACGAGCAGTACTTC.